This entry describes one T cell receptor (beta chain). Its antigen is still unknown. These data belong to a study of cytomegalovirus exposure and HLA in healthy donors. Broader study findings: It has been reported that TCR beta sequences accurately predicted the HLA-A and HLA-B alleles of most subjects. The study designated fewer than 200 TCR beta chains cytomegalovirus-associated.

This PCR relied on a set of 60 Vbeta primers and 13 Jbeta primers. Original processing methods: In a later analysis, the count reached 80 million or so unique TCR beta chains, with about 9.9 million shared. Some clones are missing from TCRdb's copy, which holds only in-frame ones; the method was immunoSEQ multiplex PCR. V, J and clone size are those of that table, while D and trimming were read from the DNA. The sample holds approximately 110,000 clones, around 75% seen once. J was trimmed by 1 base and V by 7 bases; bases with no gene match: 17. CDR3 length: 19 amino acids. Germline CDR1 reads MDHEN; CDR2 reads SYDVKM. Everyone who donated was a healthy bone marrow donor.

This chain uses TRBV28 with TRBJ2-5; 11 positions agree with TRBD1. Sequencing was carried out using PBMCs. The receptor was isolated from a man in his sixties in good health and CMV-seropositive. The CDR3 is CASKHRDRGDPNSQETQYF. CDR3 nucleotides: TGTGCCAGCAAGCACCGGGACAGGGGGGACCCAAACTCCCAAGAGACCCAGTACTTC.